This TCR beta chain was captured by sequencing in a study of T-cell reconstitution after alpha-beta-depleted transplantation in children listed by TCRdb under 2016. With regard to the full study: Using TCR repertoire profiling, the study quantitatively followed how T-cell immune reconstitution unfolded in children after TCRalphabeta/CD19-depleted allogeneic hematopoietic cell transplantation.

Libraries were built with PCR. The reads were generated on an Illumina HiSeq 2500. Molecular barcoding was employed in the preparation of TCR libraries, with unique molecular identifiers being used to normalize TCRbeta repertoire quantification. The public reads were quality trimmed at Q25 with fastp and then assembled into clones with MiXCR by TCRdb, keeping productive beta chains. A single entry per CDR3 protein holds the most common genes and DNA from its merged rows. Here the sample has around 200,000 distinct CDR3 sequences; approximately 9% occur a single time. Jointly, the top ten make up around 6.2% of the sample. On this clonotype: Its antigen is currently not known. Base-call qualities are not available, and no considerably larger clone is one nucleotide away.

The CDR3 holds 13 amino acids from the cysteine to the phenylalanine. The retained sequence is limited to the CDR3, 39 bases, with the frame set at the first base. V and J lose 6 bases and 6 bases, and a span of 16 bases separates them. In the germline V gene (reference sequence), CDR1 corresponds to DFQATT and CDR2 to SNEGSKA. The clonotype was recovered from a human donor who donated a stem cell graft to a child with acute lymphoblastic leukemia. The rearranged chain carries TRBV20-1 and TRBJ2-3; possibly the D gene is TRBD2, per 7 matching bases. The sample here was PBMCs from the stem cell graft donor, taken from the stem cell graft. The nucleotides are TGCAGTGCGCGAATCGGGGGGCGGGATACGCAGTATTTT. This yields the protein CSARIGGRDTQYF.